These T cell receptor beta chains were read from a single sample in a study of shared clonotypes between healthy human individuals. The protocol was immunoSEQ multiplex PCR, while the TCRdb copy is restricted to in-frame clones and leaves out a portion. The table has 2 million to 2.5 million clones, roughly 94% seen once. Sequenced material: naive CD4+ T cells sorted from blood. The source of these receptors is a young man in good health. Each CDR3 is given with its conserved first and last residue. The D gene is left open where the match is weak. Only some rows state a clone size, as once, few, many or a class for expanded clones.

clone_size | j_call | v_call | d_call | cdr3_nt | cdr3_aa
. | TRBJ2-1 | TRBV25-1 | . | TGTGCCAGCAGTAAACTGGATGAGCAGTTCTTC | CASSKLDEQFF
. | TRBJ2-3 | TRBV7-3 | . | TGTGCCAGCAGCTCCTATATCACAGATACGCAGTATTTT | CASSSYITDTQYF
. | TRBJ1-5 | TRBV10-3 | . | TGTGCCATCAGTGAGTCGTCGGTTGGGCAGCCCCAGCATTTT | CAISESSVGQPQHF
. | TRBJ1-6 | TRBV2 | . | TGTGCCAGCAGAAGCACCCGCCTGAATTCACCCCTCCACTTT | CASRSTRLNSPLHF
. | TRBJ1-1 | TRBV7-8 | . | TGTGCCAGCAGCTTAGAGGGGGGCTGGAACACTGAAGCTTTCTTT | CASSLEGGWNTEAFF
. | TRBJ2-7 | TRBV10-3 | . | TGTGCCATCAGTGAGTACACGGTTAACTACGAGCAGTACTTC | CAISEYTVNYEQYF
once | TRBJ2-7 | TRBV5-1 | TRBD1 | TGCGCCAGCAGTCCGACCCCCGGGACAGGGAGTAGGGAGCAGTACTTC | CASSPTPGTGSREQYF
. | TRBJ2-5 | TRBV7-9 | . | TGTGCCAGCAGCTTCTCCCCCGGGTCGATCGAGACCCAGTACTTC | CASSFSPGSIETQYF
. | TRBJ2-2 | TRBV6-5 | . | TGTGCCAGCGGCCGTTCGCCGGAGAACACCGGGGAGCTGTTTTTT | CASGRSPENTGELFF
. | TRBJ2-7 | TRBV7-9 | . | TGTGCCAGCAGCTTAGAGTCCGAGCAGTACTTC | CASSLESEQYF
. | TRBJ1-5 | TRBV4-1 | . | TGCGCCAGCAGCCAAGATAGGCGTTGGCCCCAGCATTTT | CASSQDRRWPQHF
. | TRBJ1-1 | TRBV6-1 | . | TGTGCCAGCAGTGATGGGAGGGGGACTGAAGCTTTCTTT | CASSDGRGTEAFF
. | TRBJ2-7 | TRBV7-2 | . | TGTGCCAGCAGCCTAACCCAAATAGCCGAGCAGTACTTC | CASSLTQIAEQYF
. | TRBJ1-5 | TRBV5-4 | . | TGTGCCAGCAGATTGGCCCCGAAGCCACTCTGGGGGAGCAATCAGCCCCAGCATTTT | CASRLAPKPLWGSNQPQHF
. | TRBJ2-3 | TRBV9 | TRBD2 | TGTGCCAGCAGCGTAGGAACTAGCGGGGCGGTAGATACGCAGTATTTT | CASSVGTSGAVDTQYF
. | TRBJ2-3 | TRBV23-1 | . | TGCGCCAGCCTACAACCATTTTCAGGGTTGACTAGCACAGATACGCAGTATTTT | CASLQPFSGLTSTDTQYF
. | TRBJ2-7 | TRBV21-1 | . | TGTGCCAGCAGCAAAAGACCCACATCTTTACGCGAGCAGTACTTC | CASSKRPTSLREQYF
. | TRBJ1-1 | TRBV11-2 | TRBD1 | TGTGCCAGCAGCCAAGGACAGGGGTTGGAAGCTTTCTTT | CASSQGQGLEAFF
. | TRBJ1-4 | TRBV5-8 | . | TGTGCCAGCAGCTTTGGGGACACAACTAATGAAAAACTGTTTTTT | CASSFGDTTNEKLFF
. | TRBJ2-2 | TRBV10-3 | . | TGTGCCATCAGTGAGTCCACCCCACGCACCGGGGAGCTGTTCTTT | CAISESTPRTGELFF
. | TRBJ1-1 | TRBV7-9 | TRBD1 | TGTGCCAGCAGCGCGACTTACAGGGGTAACACTGAAGCTTTCTTT | CASSATYRGNTEAFF
. | TRBJ2-7 | TRBV25-1 | . | TGTGCCAGCAGGAGTACACGGGGTGGCGACGAGCAGTACTTC | CASRSTRGGDEQYF
once | TRBJ1-4 | TRBV18 | . | TGTGCCAGCTCACTCGGGCGGAACCCGAATGAAAAACTGTTTTTT | CASSLGRNPNEKLFF
. | TRBJ1-5 | TRBV23-1 | TRBD1 | TGCGCCAGCAGTCAACCGAACGCGGGACAGGGGCTTTATAGCAATCAGCCCCAGCATTTT | CASSQPNAGQGLYSNQPQHF
. | TRBJ2-2 | TRBV6-1 | TRBD2 | TGTGCCAGCAGGGAGCGGGGGCTAAACACCGGGGAGCTGTTTTTT | CASRERGLNTGELFF
. | TRBJ2-2 | TRBV10-2 | TRBD1 | TGCGCCAGCAGGGGGACAGGGTCCACCGGGGAGCTGTTTTTT | CASRGTGSTGELFF
. | TRBJ2-5 | TRBV4-1 | . | TGCGCCAGCAGTTCCACCCCCCAGGGCGAGACCCAGTACTTC | CASSSTPQGETQYF
. | TRBJ2-2 | TRBV2 | TRBD2 | TGTGCCAGCAGGCGACTAGCGGGAGCGGCCGGGGAGCTGTTTTTT | CASRRLAGAAGELFF
. | TRBJ1-1 | TRBV11-3 | . | TGTGCCAGCAGCTTAGGTGGAGGGGGAACTGAAGCTTTCTTT | CASSLGGGGTEAFF
once | TRBJ1-6 | TRBV11-2 | . | TGTGCCAGCAGCTCCGGCAGGGCGTCCTATAATTCACCCCTCCACTTT | CASSSGRASYNSPLHF
. | TRBJ2-7 | TRBV10-1 | TRBD2 | TGCGCCAGCAGTGAGATAGGACTAGCGGGATGGGACGAGCAGTACTTC | CASSEIGLAGWDEQYF
. | TRBJ2-7 | TRBV7-2 | . | TGTGCCAGCAGCCCCCCCGGGCGGGCCTACGAGCAGTACTTC | CASSPPGRAYEQYF
. | TRBJ2-5 | TRBV5-1 | . | TGCGCCAGCAGCTTGTATCGACGGGGCGGCGAGACCCAGTACTTC | CASSLYRRGGETQYF
. | TRBJ2-5 | TRBV4-1 | . | TGCGCCAGCAGCCAAGCACTTGAAGAGACCCAGTACTTC | CASSQALEETQYF
once | TRBJ2-5 | TRBV5-1 | . | TGCGCCAGCAGCCTCGGGGGAGCCCAAGAGACCCAGTACTTC | CASSLGGAQETQYF
. | TRBJ1-2 | TRBV5-1 | . | TGCGCCAGCAGCTTGGATACAGGGAACTATGGCTACACCTTC | CASSLDTGNYGYTF
. | TRBJ2-1 | TRBV10-3 | TRBD2 | TGTGCCATCAGGGGACTAGCGGGGGGATCTGGTGAGCAGTTCTTC | CAIRGLAGGSGEQFF
. | TRBJ1-5 | TRBV6-1 | . | TGTGCCAGCATGGAAGGAGGTCCCCAGCATTTT | CASMEGGPQHF
. | TRBJ2-7 | TRBV19 | . | TGTGCCAGTAACCAGGGTCCTCCCACCTACGAGCAGTACTTC | CASNQGPPTYEQYF
. | TRBJ1-1 | TRBV7-9 | TRBD1 | TGTGCCAGCAGCTACAGGGGAAACACTGAAGCTTTCTTT | CASSYRGNTEAFF
. | TRBJ2-1 | TRBV7-2 | TRBD1 | TGTGCCAGCAGCTTATGGACAGGGCGGTTGGACAATGAGCAGTTCTTC | CASSLWTGRLDNEQFF
. | TRBJ1-2 | TRBV5-1 | TRBD1 | TGCGCCAGCAGCGGGGACAGTAACTATGGCTACACCTTC | CASSGDSNYGYTF